Below, 32 T cell receptor beta chains from the same sample are listed, as sequenced in a study of metastatic and nonmetastatic thyroid tumors. From the PCR reads, TCRdb re-called clones with MiXCR. The repertoire holds roughly 7,900 clones, with 25% to 35% as singletons. Thyroid surgery was performed in patients who had received no treatment beforehand. The sequenced sample was adjacent normal tissue. The receptors shown here come from a male donor with papillary thyroid cancer or a benign thyroid nodule (not recorded which). Some clones in this sample may be carry-over from other donors' samples.

The chain combines TRBV19 with TRBJ1-1; D ambiguous. Looked up from germline, CDR1 is LNHDA and CDR2 is SQIVND (reference sequence). The CDR3 runs 13 residues. Trimming shortened V by 9 bases and J by 4 bases, and 15 bases separated the two germline ends. The CDR3 DNA follows: TGTGCCAGCAGCTTCCCGGGTCTCACTGAAGCTTTCTTT. Protein sequence: CASSFPGLTEAFF.

This clone was observed a handful of times. A much more abundant neighbour one base away suggests this may be a read error. V and J are TRBV6-5 and TRBJ2-5; the D is unclear. This CDR3 has 16 residues. The germline V gene has CDR1 MNHEY and CDR2 SVGAGI. The CDR3 spells CASSYDPNSGQGTQYF. In DNA, the CDR3 is TGTGCCAGCAGTTACGACCCCAACTCCGGGCAAGGGACCCAGTACTTC.

This clone was found many times. The rearrangement uses TRBV13 and TRBJ2-1, with TRBD2 identical over 12 bases. Germline V lookup: CDR1 PRHDT, CDR2 FYEKMQ (reference sequence). The CDR3 has 16 amino acids. The junction had 1 base not matched to a gene; V was cut back by 2 bases and J by 2 bases. The CDR3 reads CASSLLAGGAYNEQFF. The CDR3 bases are TGTGCCAGCAGCTTACTAGCGGGAGGGGCCTACAATGAGCAGTTCTTC.

The V and J genes are TRBV20-1 and TRBJ1-1; 8 nucleotides agree with TRBD1. CDR3 length: 18 residues. The J segment lost 0 bases and the V segment lost 3 bases, leaving 15 bases of the junction unmatched. Germline V CDR1 and CDR2: DFQATT, SNEGSKA (reference sequence). The CDR3 loop is CSARITKDRGRMNTEAFF. The CDR3 coding sequence is TGCAGTGCTAGGATTACTAAAGACAGGGGCCGTATGAACACTGAAGCTTTCTTT.

The CDR3 is CASSEASGSNEQYF. As DNA, the CDR3 is TGTGCCAGCAGTGAAGCAAGCGGGAGTAACGAGCAGTACTTC. This chain uses TRBV6-1 with TRBJ2-7; 8 bases match TRBD2. Trimming removed 0 bases from V and 5 bases from J; junction bases left unmatched: 3. Germline CDR1 MNHNS, CDR2 SASEGT. The CDR3 consists of 14 residues.

The chain has TRBV11-2 and TRBJ1-2, with TRBD1 identical over 8 bases. The junction had 8 bases not matched to a gene; V was cut back by 3 bases and J by 8 bases. The CDR3 contains 14 residues. Germline V gene lookup returns CDR1 SGHAT and CDR2 FQNNGV. The CDR3 DNA reads as TGTGCCAGCAGCTTTTCAGGGGGCTTGGACGGCTACACCTTC. It yields the protein CASSFSGGLDGYTF.

The gene calls are TRBV3-1 and TRBJ1-6; D unclear. Trimming stripped 3 bases from V and 8 bases from J, with 8 bases between. CDR1 and CDR2 (germline): LGHDT, YNNKEL (reference sequence). CDR3 size: 13 residues. The CDR3 sequence: CASSQGADSPLHF. The DNA of the CDR3 is TGTGCCAGCAGCCAGGGTGCGGATTCACCCCTCCACTTT.

This clone occurred many times. A much bigger clone sits one base away, suggesting this may be a read error. The chain has TRBV10-2 and TRBJ2-5, with TRBD2 as a possible D gene (5 bases). The CDR3 totals 18 residues. V lost 3 bases and J lost 2, with 22 bases in between. Germline V lookup: CDR1 WSHSY, CDR2 SAAADI. Here the CDR3 DNA reads TGCGCCAGCAGTGACCCGGGTGTACGTGCGGGCGGACAAGAGACCCAGTACTTC. It translates to CASSDPGVRAGGQETQYF.

This clone came up many times. The chain joins TRBV3-1 to TRBJ2-4, with TRBD1 identical over 8 bases. From germline, CDR1 is LGHDT and CDR2 YNNKEL (reference sequence). The length of the CDR3 is 17 residues. The V segment lost 1 base and the J segment 0 bases; nucleotides outside the gene matches: 5. This CDR3 is CASSQATGGEAKNIQYF. For the CDR3, the DNA is TGTGCCAGCAGCCAAGCTACAGGGGGAGAAGCCAAAAACATTCAGTACTTC.

This clone was recorded at least ten times. This rearrangement joins TRBV20-1 to TRBJ2-5; no firm D call. Germline lookup yields CDR1 DFQATT and CDR2 SNEGSKA (reference sequence). V was trimmed by 2 bases and J by 4 bases, leaving 5 bases between them. CDR3 length equals 11 residues. The CDR3 spells CSARPVETQYF. As DNA, the CDR3 is TGCAGTGCTAGACCTGTAGAGACCCAGTACTTC.

This clone was seen many times. This chain connects TRBV3-1 to TRBJ1-6; no clear D. Deletions cut 1 base from V and 7 bases from J, with 8 bases between. Germline CDR1 and CDR2: LGHDT and YNNKEL (reference sequence). This CDR3 spans 14 amino acids. This chain's CDR3 is CASSQGTSNSPLHF. The DNA for the CDR3 is TGTGCCAGCAGCCAAGGTACCTCGAATTCACCCCTCCACTTT.

By frequency in the sample, this clone is medium-sized (0.01 to 0.1%). V and J are TRBV19 and TRBJ1-5; D unresolved. The CDR3 has 15 residues. The V end was cut by 3 bases, the J end by 7 bases, with 16 bases between. The germline V gene encodes CDR1 LNHDA and CDR2 SQIVND (reference sequence). The CDR3 is CASSISPAGQQPQHF. The CDR3 DNA sequence: TGTGCCAGTAGTATTTCCCCGGCAGGCCAACAGCCCCAGCATTTT. The full variable domain, its missing parts supplied by reference TRBV19 and TRBJ1-5, is DGGITQSPKYLFRKEGQNVTLSCEQNLNHDAMYWYRQDPGQGLRLIYYSQIVNDFQKGDIAEGYSVSREKKESFPLTVTSAQKNPTAFYLCASSISPAGQQPQHFGDGTRLSIL.

To note about this clone: Relative to the germline gene, one junction end is altered; a read error may explain this. V is TRBV5-1 and J is TRBJ1-2; weak D call: TRBD1 (5 bases). Germline V lookup: CDR1 SGHRS, CDR2 YFSETQ. The CDR3 has 16 residues. The chain's CDR3 is CASSLDVGGGVDGCTF. CDR3 nucleotides: TGCGCCAGCAGCTTGGACGTGGGCGGAGGGGTTGATGGCTGCACCTTC.

Judged by abundance, this clone is medium-sized. This chain uses TRBV12-3 or TRBV12-4 with TRBJ2-3; TRBD2 is a possible D gene (6 bases). The ends were cut back, 3 bases at V and 1 base at J, with 14 bases in the middle. This CDR3 spans 16 amino acids. The CDR3 loop reads CASSFTSRKGTDTQYF. CDR3 sequence (DNA): TGTGCCAGCAGTTTCACTAGCCGAAAGGGCACAGATACGCAGTATTTT.

With respect to this clone: The junction and the germline gene differ at one end; a read error may be behind it. The chain joins TRBV20-1 to TRBJ2-7, with 8 bases that match TRBD2. The CDR3 length is 16 residues. CDR1 DFQATT and CDR2 SNEGSKA come from the germline V gene (reference sequence). The CDR3 protein is CSAMVSGGEELKERYF. The CDR3 bases are TGCAGTGCTATGGTATCGGGAGGGGAAGAGCTAAAAGAGCGGTACTTC.

Written as DNA, the CDR3 is TGTGCCAGCAGCGGAAGCCGAAGGGGGTCCTACGAGCAGTACTTC. This codes for CASSGSRRGSYEQYF. The J gene is TRBJ2-7, the V gene TRBV9; possibly TRBD1 for D (6 bases). Germline V CDR1 and CDR2: SGDLS, YYNGEE. CDR3 length: 15 amino acids. Trimming removed 3 bases at V and 1 base at J, with 14 bases between.

Only a few counts were recorded for this clone. V is TRBV2 and J is TRBJ2-1, with a possible D match to TRBD2 (7 bases). With 10 bases removed from V and 7 bases from J, the gap between germline ends came to 17 bases. This CDR3 is 13 amino acids long. Germline CDR1 and CDR2: SNHLY and FYNNEI. The CDR3, as DNA: TGTGCCAACCACGAGGGAGGGGGTAATGAGCAGTTCTTC. Translated, it gives CANHEGGGNEQFF.

This clone was detected ten times or more. This chain joins TRBV6-1 and TRBJ2-5; 9 nucleotides align to TRBD1. Germline assignment: CDR1 MNHNS and CDR2 SASEGT. The CDR3 contains 14 residues. Unmatched junction bases numbered 6, after V lost 7 bases and J lost 3 bases. The CDR3 DNA reads as TGTGCCAGCATGGGACAGGGTAACAAAGAGACCCAGTACTTC. Translating it yields CASMGQGNKETQYF.

This clone qualifies as medium-sized. The gene calls are TRBV20-1 and TRBJ2-5; D remains unclear. V was cut by 6 bases and J by 1 base, with 6 bases left in between. Germline V gene sequence: CDR1 DFQATT, CDR2 SNEGSKA (reference sequence). The CDR3 length is 11 residues. CDR3 DNA sequence: TGCAGTGCCGAGAGCCAAGAGACCCAGTACTTC. The encoded protein is CSAESQETQYF.

This clone has a count of ten or more. It may be a read error: a sequence one base away is much more abundant. The rearrangement joins TRBV4-1 to TRBJ2-3; D tentatively fits TRBD1 or TRBD2 (5 bases each). This CDR3 region has 19 residues. The germline CDR1 and CDR2 sequences are MGHRA and YSYEKL. Trimming took off 1 base at V and 5 bases at J, with 25 bases between the two ends. The CDR3 nucleotides read TGCGCCAGCAGCCAAGTTTCAACCGGGGCCGACCCAAATTTAGATACGCAGTATTTT. It translates to CASSQVSTGADPNLDTQYF.

The V gene is TRBV24-1, the J gene TRBJ1-2, with TRBD1 as a possible D gene (6 bases). V lost 3 bases and J lost 3, with 7 bases in between. The CDR3 consists of 13 residues. Germline CDR1 is KGHDR and CDR2 is SFDVKD. The DNA for the CDR3 is TGTGCCACCAGTGATCCAGGGGACTATGGCTACACCTTC. This sequence encodes CATSDPGDYGYTF.

This chain joins TRBV20-1 and TRBJ1-1; TRBD1 might be the D (6 bases). The V gene lost 0 bases and the J gene lost 8 bases, with 16 bases spanning the gap. The length of the CDR3 is 14 residues. The germline V gene has CDR1 DFQATT and CDR2 SNEGSKA (reference sequence). DNA of the CDR3: TGCAGTGCTAGAGATAAAACGGAGGGACACGAAGCTTTCTTT. This codes for CSARDKTEGHEAFF.

This clone was found a few times. The gene calls are TRBV7-3 and TRBJ2-3; possible D gene TRBD1, 5 bases. CDR1 is SGHTA, CDR2 FQGTGA, per germline. The V end was cut by 2 bases, the J end by 6 bases, with 6 bases between. The CDR3 has 12 amino acids. The CDR3 DNA reads as TGTGCCAGCAGCTTACAGGGTGATACGCAGTATTTT. Encoded protein: CASSLQGDTQYF.

V and J are TRBV14 and TRBJ2-7, with 10 nucleotides matching TRBD1. This CDR3 is built from 18 residues. Germline-derived CDR1 and CDR2 are SGHDN and FVKESK. The V and J ends lost 1 base and 9 bases, in that order; junction bases with no gene match: 18. The CDR3 reads CASSQGGGTGETRNRQYF. The CDR3 bases are TGTGCCAGCAGCCAAGGAGGCGGGACAGGGGAAACTCGGAATAGGCAGTACTTC.

This clone is categorized as large. The V and J genes are TRBV20-1 and TRBJ2-1, with 10 bases fitting TRBD2. J gave up 8 bases and V 6 bases, and 13 bases lay outside the gene matches. The germline V gene encodes CDR1 DFQATT and CDR2 SNEGSKA (reference sequence). CDR3 length: 15 residues. CDR3 loop: CSAAAGTSELDEQFF. The CDR3 DNA reads TGCAGTGCCGCGGCCGGGACTAGCGAATTGGATGAGCAGTTCTTC.

Comment on this clone: One junction end disagrees with the germline gene, perhaps due to a read error. This sequence joins TRBV5-4 and TRBJ1-6; possibly TRBD1 for D (5 bases). This CDR3 contains 15 residues. Germline lookup yields CDR1 SGHNT and CDR2 YYREEE (reference sequence). The chain's CDR3 is CAISLETWGYSPLHF. The CDR3 bases are TGTGCCATCAGCTTGGAGACATGGGGGTATTCACCCCTCCACTTT.

The chain recombines TRBV7-9 with TRBJ2-1, with D perhaps assigned TRBD1 or TRBD2 (5 bases each). The CDR3 contains 12 residues. Germline lookup yields CDR1 SEHNR and CDR2 FQNEAQ (reference sequence). Trimming took off 4 bases at V and 8 bases at J, with 9 bases between the two ends. CDR3 sequence reads: CASSSGGHEQFF. CDR3 DNA: TGTGCCAGCAGCTCTGGGGGTCATGAGCAGTTCTTC.

Only a few counts were recorded for this clone. The gene calls are TRBV2 and TRBJ1-5; D may be TRBD1 (5 bases). V lost 2 bases and J 1 base, leaving 9 bases between the germline ends. Germline V CDR1 and CDR2: SNHLY, FYNNEI. The CDR3 has 15 residues. The CDR3 here is CASSERGKSNQPQHF. In DNA, the CDR3 is TGTGCCAGCAGTGAACGGGGGAAGAGCAATCAGCCCCAGCATTTT.

This clone has more than one count but fewer than ten. The chain combines TRBV6-1 with TRBJ1-6; D unresolved. The CDR3 has 15 residues. V was clipped by 8 bases and J by 0 bases, with 11 bases between them. Germline values: CDR1 MNHNS, CDR2 SASEGT. The DNA for the CDR3 is TGTGCCAGCTCCCTGTTAGGCTCCTATAATTCACCCCTCCACTTT. This gives the protein CASSLLGSYNSPLHF.

There are many counts of this clone. The chain couples TRBV4-1 to TRBJ2-1, with a possible D match to TRBD2 (6 bases). V was shortened by 4 bases and J by 8 bases, with 21 bases between the two germline ends. Germline V gene lookup returns CDR1 MGHRA and CDR2 YSYEKL. The CDR3 contains 16 residues. The CDR3 DNA reads as TGCGCCAGCAGCCGGGGTTTGGGCGGGGTATTGTATGAGCAGTTCTTC. Translation: CASSRGLGGVLYEQFF.

This clone was observed a single time. This sequence joins TRBV11-2 and TRBJ2-3; TRBD1 matches 10 bases. Germline V CDR1 and CDR2: SGHAT, FQNNGV. The CDR3 covers 17 residues. Germline trimming cut 0 bases from V and 4 bases from J; bases unmatched to any gene: 7. The CDR3 spells CASSLDGTGVQADTQYF. The CDR3 bases are TGTGCCAGCAGCTTAGATGGGACAGGGGTACAGGCAGATACGCAGTATTTT.

This clone was seen ten or more times. A much larger clone differs by one base, so this may be a read error. This chain joins TRBV29-1 and TRBJ2-5; possibly TRBD2 for D (6 bases). CDR1 is SQVTM, CDR2 ANQGSEA, per germline. CDR3 size: 13 residues. CDR3 protein: CGAEREAGETQYF. The CDR3 DNA follows: TGCGGCGCTGAGAGGGAGGCAGGGGAGACCCAGTACTTC.